This T cell receptor (beta chain) was observed in a study of T cell responses to AZD1222 COVID-19 vaccine listed by TCRdb under 2021. At the level of the whole study: AZD1222 recipients whose second dose came at about 4 weeks and those whose second dose came at about 12 weeks were combined into one group, since spike-specific TCR depth and breadth did not differ between the two schedules. TCR sequencing was performed for roughly 240 trial participants, of whom about 200 were given two doses of AZD1222 and around 26 were given two doses of MenACWY control vaccine. Trial participants were enrolled by age into subgroups of 18-55, 56-69 and 70-plus years, and around 140, 26 and 57 TCR-sequenced participants, respectively, were included in these subgroups.

Broader findings and caveats from the paper: Reportedly, almost half of the unique spike-specific TCRs recognized epitopes lying outside the regions that are mutated in the B.1.351 and B.1.1.7 variants. Participants were mostly white British and included more females than males, and it was suggested by the authors that clonal diversity may have been underestimated. Conclusions about previously exposed vaccinees are limited because only six or seven AZD1222 recipients were SARS-CoV-2 seropositive at baseline. Because no day 14 peak-response samples were available, the repertoires could be characterized only after the peak T cell response. In the small 56-69-year group, the increase in depth fell short of significance, most likely because of low power. Spike-specific TCR breadth and depth rose significantly after two AZD1222 doses compared with day 0 and with MenACWY recipients. CD4 TCRs associated with the vaccine covered the entire spike protein, and the dominant responses were in regions 160-218 and 743-854.

As regards this clone: Its antigen target is currently unknown. No base-level quality is on record; no much larger clone is a single base apart.

The CDR3 regions of human TCRbeta chains were subjected to immunosequencing. Concerning the study's data processing: Repertoire TCRs were matched against a reference library of SARS-CoV-2-specific TCRs generated with the MIRA antigen-specificity platform. Breadth meant the fraction of unique TCRs that were SARS-CoV-2-associated, whereas depth meant the fraction of total T cells that were SARS-CoV-2-associated. Using the MIRA data, each spike-specific TCR was assigned both to the spike region to which the TCR was reactive and to a CD4 or CD8 class. Log10-transformed breadth and depth values were compared by one-way ANOVA with Sidak's multiple comparisons tests. The immuneACCESS repertoire file appears here via TCRdb, limited to in-frame rearrangements. These files lack a portion of the clones; in checked studies, under half of the deficit traces to unresolved V genes, and the cause of the others is not known. The DNA gave D and trimming, while V, J and clone size come from that table. Across this sample there are some 150,000 clones, with 85% to 95% seen only once. The top ten clonotypes cover approximately 9% of the sample.

This specimen's time point label, per the study, means: baseline before first vaccination. Samples from vaccinated people were obtained from the UK trials COV001 and COV002, which included a single-blind randomized controlled phase 2/3 trial of AZD1222 (ChAdOx1 nCoV-19) in healthy adults. For TCRbeta chain sequencing, PBMC samples from trial participants were taken at day 0 and at day 28 after the second dose. V is shortened by 3 bases, J by 1 base, and the region joining them spans 12 bases. Measured from the cysteine to the phenylalanine, the CDR3 is 15 residues long. Only the CDR3 DNA stays, 45 bases, in frame from base 1. The germline V gene (reference sequence) provides CDR1 SGHKS and CDR2 YYEKEE.

The material sequenced was peripheral blood, taken on day 0 of AZD1222 vaccination. This TCR came from an adult in good health. The chain links TRBV5-5 with TRBJ2-3, with no D gene named confidently. The encoded CDR3 is CASSSRVGGTDTQYF. The DNA reads TGTGCCAGCAGCTCTCGCGTAGGAGGCACAGATACGCAGTATTTT.